The rows below give T cell receptor beta chains drawn from one sample of a study of post-analysis software for immune sequencing data. TCRdb called the PCR reads again in MiXCR, with one record for every CDR3 protein. This table holds roughly 400,000 distinct CDR3 sequences, 39% found once. The sample was blood. These TCRs come from a girl aged 2 to 10 with multiple sclerosis. CDR3s include the opening cysteine and the closing phenylalanine or tryptophan. The order of the fields is J gene, D gene, clone size, V gene, CDR3 DNA, CDR3 protein. The D gene is left open where the match is weak. Some rows have no size entry. The others give once, few or many, or a class for an expanded clone.

TRBJ2-5 TRBD2 few TRBV29-1 TGCAGCACAACTAGCGGGGAAGAGACCCAGTACTTC CSTTSGEETQYF
TRBJ2-7 NA NA TRBV4-3 TGCGCCAGCAGCCTCCACCGGGCAGCCTCCTACGAGCAGTACTTC CASSLHRAASYEQYF
TRBJ2-1 NA few TRBV7-2 TGTGCCAGCAGCTTAGTAGTTCTTGAGCAGTTCTTC CASSLVVLEQFF
TRBJ1-2 NA NA TRBV24-1 TGTGCCACCAGTGGATGGGCACAGGGAGAAAGCGGGGCATACGGCTACACCTTC CATSGWAQGESGAYGYTF
TRBJ2-5 NA NA TRBV20-1 TGCAGTGCTAGATCCCAAGAGACCCAGTACTTC CSARSQETQYF
TRBJ1-2 NA few TRBV28 TGTGCCAGCAGTTTGGCCAGGGGCGCCTATGGCTACACCTTC CASSLARGAYGYTF
TRBJ2-3 TRBD2 few TRBV10-3 TGTGCCATCAGTGATCCGGGGCTAGCGGGAGCAGATACGCAGTATTTT CAISDPGLAGADTQYF
TRBJ1-2 NA NA TRBV29-1 TGCAGCGTTGAAGGGCAGGGTAATGGCTACACCTTC CSVEGQGNGYTF
TRBJ2-1 TRBD1 few TRBV7-2 TGTGCCAGCAGCTTTCATTCAGGGGGCGCCTATGAGCAGTTCTTC CASSFHSGGAYEQFF
TRBJ2-1 TRBD1 few TRBV29-1 TGCAGCGTCCCCGGGACAGGGATGAATGAGCAGTTCTTC CSVPGTGMNEQFF
TRBJ2-4 TRBD2 few TRBV7-9 TGTGCCAGCAGCTCCGTAGGTCGGGGGGTCCTTTGGATTCAGTACTTC CASSSVGRGVLWIQYF
TRBJ1-5 NA NA TRBV10-3 TGTGCCATCAGTGGGCAGGGAGGCAATCAGCCCCAGCATTTT CAISGQGGNQPQHF
TRBJ1-2 NA few TRBV6-6 TGTGCCAGCAGTTACGGTGACTATGGCTACACCTTC CASSYGDYGYTF
TRBJ2-5 TRBD2 few TRBV7-9 TGTGCCAGCAGACCGGGACTAGCGGGGGAGACCCAGTACTTC CASRPGLAGETQYF
TRBJ2-1 NA NA TRBV6-5 TGTGCCAGCAGTTCCGCCTCCTACAATGAGCAGTTCTTC CASSSASYNEQFF
TRBJ2-1 NA NA TRBV10-3 TGTGCCATCAGTAATCTGGATAATCCCGGCAATGAGCAGTTCTTC CAISNLDNPGNEQFF
TRBJ2-7 NA NA TRBV4-1 TGCGCCAGCAGCCCCTCATCTGGGTCCCGGATCCCCTACGAGCAGTACTTC CASSPSSGSRIPYEQYF
TRBJ1-2 NA NA TRBV6-1 TGTGCCAGCAGTGAAGTGGTGGCAGACTATGGCTACACCTTC CASSEVVADYGYTF
TRBJ2-1 TRBD2 few TRBV4-2 TGTGCCAGCAGCCAAGATGTTGGACTAGCGGACTACAATGAGCAGTTCTTC CASSQDVGLADYNEQFF
TRBJ1-1 NA NA TRBV20-1 TGCAGTGCTCTTCCGGGACAGAACACTGAAGCTTTCTTT CSALPGQNTEAFF
TRBJ1-2 NA few TRBV28 TGTGCCAGCAGTTTAATGAACTATGGCTACACCTTC CASSLMNYGYTF
TRBJ1-1 TRBD1 few TRBV29-1 TGCAGCGCTGAGACAGGGGGAACTGAAGCTTTCTTT CSAETGGTEAFF
TRBJ2-2 NA NA TRBV21-1 TGTGCCAGCAGCAAGGTGCAGGGTGACGACACCAGGGAGCTGTTTTTT CASSKVQGDDTRELFF
TRBJ2-3 NA NA TRBV7-8 TGTGCCAGCAGCTCCAGGGTAGGGACAGATACGCAGTATTTT CASSSRVGTDTQYF
TRBJ1-2 NA NA TRBV4-1 TGCGCCAGCAGCTCTTACGCACAGGGACCCTATGGCTACACCTTC CASSSYAQGPYGYTF
TRBJ2-3 NA NA TRBV10-3 TGTGCCATCAGTGAGTCGTCTAGCATCGGCACAGATACGCAGTATTTT CAISESSSIGTDTQYF
TRBJ2-5 NA NA TRBV4-1 TGCGCAGCAACTCGGAGTGACAGTTTTCAAGAGACCCAGTACTTC CAATRSDSFQETQYF
TRBJ2-3 NA NA TRBV29-1 TGCAGCGTTGAATCCGCCCAGGCAGATACGCAGTATTTT CSVESAQADTQYF
TRBJ1-5 NA NA TRBV4-3 TGCGCCAGCAGCCAAGAACTCCCCATCCGGGGTAGCAATCAGCCCCAGCATTTT CASSQELPIRGSNQPQHF
TRBJ1-1 NA NA TRBV28 TGTGCCAGCAGTTTCAAGGAAAAGGGCACCACGAACACTGAAGCTTTCTTT CASSFKEKGTTNTEAFF
TRBJ2-3 NA few TRBV10-3 TGTGCCATCAGTGAGGCCAGCCCAAAGGAGCAGTATTTT CAISEASPKEQYF
TRBJ2-7 TRBD2 few TRBV4-3 TGCGCCAGCAGCCAAGCGTCAACTAGCGGGAGGGAAAGCTCCTACGAGCAGTACTTC CASSQASTSGRESSYEQYF
TRBJ2-1 NA NA TRBV28 TGTGCCAGCAGAGGAGCGATCTACAATGAGCAGTTCTTC CASRGAIYNEQFF
TRBJ2-7 NA NA TRBV7-2 TGTGCCAGCAGCTGGTCTACTTTGGGACAAACTTACGAGCAGTACTTC CASSWSTLGQTYEQYF
TRBJ1-5 TRBD1 NA TRBV6-5 TGTGCCAGCAGCGCCTCCGGGACAGCGAACAATCAGCCCCAGCATTTT CASSASGTANNQPQHF